One sample yielded the 12 T cell receptor beta chains listed below, sequenced in a study of OX40 agonist ivuxolimab in advanced cancers. Assay used: immunoSEQ multiplex PCR; TCRdb lists only in-frame clones, some missing. The data contain about 83,000 clones, about four fifths of them seen just once; the ten biggest clones take up around 7.5%. This material consisted of CD4+ or CD8+ T cells sorted from blood, taken in a trial of the OX40 agonist ivuxolimab. These receptors all stem from an adult with an advanced solid tumor such as melanoma, head and neck, liver or kidney cancer.

This chain connects TRBV9 to TRBJ1-5, with TRBD1 matching over 7 bases. The CDR3 covers 14 residues. Germline V gene sequence: CDR1 SGDLS, CDR2 YYNGEE. J lost 4 bases, V lost 3 bases, and 4 bases had no gene match. CDR3 coding DNA: TGTGCCAGCAGCGGACAGGGCGAAAATCAGCCCCAGCATTTT. This codes for CASSGQGENQPQHF. Using reference TRBV9 and TRBJ1-5 for the parts outside the CDR3, the full variable domain is DSGVTQTPKHLITATGQRVTLRCSPRSGDLSVYWYQQSLDQGLQFLIQYYNGEERAKGNILERFSAQQFPDLHSELNLSSLELGDSALYFCASSGQGENQPQHFGDGTRLSIL.

The chain uses TRBV6-4 and TRBJ1-1; the D gene is possibly TRBD1 (6 bases). Germline lookup yields CDR1 MRHNA and CDR2 SNTAGT. The CDR3 is 14 residues long. V gave up 0 bases and J gave up 8 bases, with 13 bases separating them. The CDR3 is CASSDSSKGTEAFF. CDR3 coding DNA: TGTGCCAGCAGTGACTCGAGTAAAGGGACAGAAGCTTTCTTT.

The CDR3 nucleotides are TGCGCCAGCAACAAAGGGGTAGGGTATGGCTACACCTTC. This gives the protein CASNKGVGYGYTF. The V and J genes are TRBV5-1 and TRBJ1-2; weak D call: TRBD1 (5 bases). V was cut by 6 bases and J by 5 bases, with 14 bases left in between. The CDR3 has 13 residues. The V gene's germline CDR1 is SGHRS and CDR2 YFSETQ. The variable domain in full, with the rest retrieved from reference TRBV5-1 and TRBJ1-2, is KAGVTQTPRYLIKTRGQQVTLSCSPISGHRSVSWYQQTPGQGLQFLFEYFSETQRNKGNFPGRFSGRQFSNSRSEMNVSTLELGDSALYLCASNKGVGYGYTFGSGTRLTVV.

This chain uses TRBV6-6 with TRBJ2-5; D not resolved. The V end lost 6 bases, the J end lost 5 bases, and 7 bases lay between the germline ends. The germline CDR1 and CDR2 sequences are MNHNY and SVGAGI (reference sequence). This CDR3 has 11 amino acids. In DNA, the CDR3 is TGTGCCAGCAGCCAGTGGGAGACCCAGTACTTC. Translating gives CASSQWETQYF.

V usage is TRBV10-3 and J usage is TRBJ2-1; a possible D gene is TRBD1 (7 bases). In germline, CDR1 is ENHRY, CDR2 SYGVKD. CDR3 length: 11 residues. V gave up 11 bases and J gave up 9 bases, with 14 bases separating them. The chain's CDR3 is CAAQGGGEQFF. As DNA, the CDR3 is TGTGCCGCCCAGGGGGGCGGTGAGCAGTTCTTC.

The CDR3 region has the DNA TGCGCCAGCAGCTTGGTGACTAGCGGGGGTAAAGATACGCAGTATTTT. Its translation: CASSLVTSGGKDTQYF. V is TRBV5-1 and J is TRBJ2-3; 12 nucleotides agree with TRBD2. Per germline, CDR1 SGHRS and CDR2 YFSETQ. This CDR3 comprises 16 residues. The ends lost 0 bases at V and 5 bases at J; junction bases unmatched: 4.

The chain is built from TRBV19 and TRBJ2-1; TRBD2 agrees at 7 bases. CDR3 length equals 15 residues. Germline assignment: CDR1 LNHDA and CDR2 SQIVND (reference sequence). Trimming at V came to 3 bases and at J to 0 bases, leaving 2 bases not matched to a gene. CDR3 nucleotides: TGTGCCAGTAGTATGCGGGGGAGCTCCTACAATGAGCAGTTCTTC. This sequence encodes CASSMRGSSYNEQFF.

The CDR3 nucleotides read TGTGCCAGCAGCTTAAAGGGCGAGACAGCCTACAATGAGCAGTTCTTC. Amino acid sequence: CASSLKGETAYNEQFF. The chain has TRBV7-3 and TRBJ2-1; D is perhaps TRBD1 (5 bases). The germline V gene has CDR1 SGHTA and CDR2 FQGTGA. The CDR3 length is 16 residues. The V end lost 1 base, the J end lost 2 bases, and 12 bases lay between the germline ends.

This clone occurred once. V and J are TRBV10-3 and TRBJ1-2; D not certain. Trimming stripped 2 bases from V and 4 bases from J, with 5 bases between. Germline V lookup: CDR1 ENHRY, CDR2 SYGVKD. The CDR3 length is 12 residues. The CDR3 region has the DNA TGTGCCATCAGTGAGGAGCTCTATGGCTACACCTTC. This sequence encodes CAISEELYGYTF.

The V gene is TRBV18, the J gene TRBJ1-2, with D possibly being TRBD1 (5 bases). V was cut by 3 bases and J by 4 bases, with 21 bases left in between. Germline V gene lookup returns CDR1 KGHSH and CDR2 LQKENI. The CDR3 spans 17 residues. The CDR3 protein is CASSPTRQTPLGYGYTF. CDR3 bases: TGTGCCAGCTCACCGACGAGACAGACTCCTCTTGGCTATGGCTACACCTTC.

Of note for this clone: A much larger clone differs by one base, so this may be a read error. V gene TRBV5-6 combines with J gene TRBJ1-5; D not resolved. This CDR3 comprises 12 residues. Germline lookup yields CDR1 SGHDT and CDR2 YYEEEE. V lost 3 bases and J 2 bases, leaving 3 bases between the germline ends. CDR3 bases: TGTGCCAGCAGCTGGGGCAATCAGCCCCAGCATTTT. Translated: CASSWGNQPQHF.

The chain couples TRBV18 to TRBJ2-7; D not certain. The CDR3 consists of 14 residues. Per germline, CDR1 KGHSH and CDR2 LQKENI. Trimming shortened V by 0 bases and J by 6 bases, and 12 bases separated the two germline ends. The CDR3 loop is CASSPPAPASEQYF. The CDR3, as DNA: TGTGCCAGCTCACCACCGGCACCTGCTTCCGAGCAGTACTTC. Variable domain in full (rest from reference TRBV18 and TRBJ2-7): NAGVMQNPRHLVRRRGQEARLRCSPMKGHSHVYWYRQLPEEGLKFMVYLQKENIIDESGMPKERFSAEFPKEGPSILRIQQVVRGDSAAYFCASSPPAPASEQYFGPGTRLTVT.